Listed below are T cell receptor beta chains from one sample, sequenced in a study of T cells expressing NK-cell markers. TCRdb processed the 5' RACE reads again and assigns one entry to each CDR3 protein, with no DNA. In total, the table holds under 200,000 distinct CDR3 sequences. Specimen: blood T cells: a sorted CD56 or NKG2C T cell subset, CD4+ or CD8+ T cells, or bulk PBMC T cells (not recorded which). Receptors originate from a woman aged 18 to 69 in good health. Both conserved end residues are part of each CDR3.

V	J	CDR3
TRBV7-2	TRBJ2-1	CASSPRTSGLTYNEQFF
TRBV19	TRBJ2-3	CASSTQAGGMRDTQYF
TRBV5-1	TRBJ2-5	CASSSKTSRETQYF
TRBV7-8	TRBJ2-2	CASSLGGIRTGELFF
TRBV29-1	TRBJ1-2	CSVSHQDRDFGYTF
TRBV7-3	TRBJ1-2	CASSLGSGGGGYTF
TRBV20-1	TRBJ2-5	CSASGRGLGETQYF
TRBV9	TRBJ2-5	CASSAGQGQETQYF
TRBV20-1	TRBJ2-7	CSVYLRYEQYF
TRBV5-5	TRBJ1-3	CASSLGPSGAIYF
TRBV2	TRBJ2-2	CASSVGIGGTGELFF
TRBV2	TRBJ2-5	CATRTSGGARETQYF
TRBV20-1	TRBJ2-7	CSAAHSSGSSYEQYF
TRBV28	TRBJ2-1	CASSLTGSGGSQREQFF
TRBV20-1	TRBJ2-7	CSARAGLAGPKAYEQYF
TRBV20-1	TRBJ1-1	CSAREIGGRGMNTEAFF
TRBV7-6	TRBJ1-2	CASSLGGSGYGYTF
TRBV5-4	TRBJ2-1	CASSLNFLGEQFF
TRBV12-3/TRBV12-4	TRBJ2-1	CASSLIGRASYNEQFF
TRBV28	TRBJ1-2	CASSRPRGGGLGYTF
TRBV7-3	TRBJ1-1	CASSLPGLNTEAFF
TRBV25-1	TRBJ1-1	CASSLGAYTEAFF
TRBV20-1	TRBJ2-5	CSAATGTGEETQYF
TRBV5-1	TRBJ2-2	CASSLVRAPGTGELFF